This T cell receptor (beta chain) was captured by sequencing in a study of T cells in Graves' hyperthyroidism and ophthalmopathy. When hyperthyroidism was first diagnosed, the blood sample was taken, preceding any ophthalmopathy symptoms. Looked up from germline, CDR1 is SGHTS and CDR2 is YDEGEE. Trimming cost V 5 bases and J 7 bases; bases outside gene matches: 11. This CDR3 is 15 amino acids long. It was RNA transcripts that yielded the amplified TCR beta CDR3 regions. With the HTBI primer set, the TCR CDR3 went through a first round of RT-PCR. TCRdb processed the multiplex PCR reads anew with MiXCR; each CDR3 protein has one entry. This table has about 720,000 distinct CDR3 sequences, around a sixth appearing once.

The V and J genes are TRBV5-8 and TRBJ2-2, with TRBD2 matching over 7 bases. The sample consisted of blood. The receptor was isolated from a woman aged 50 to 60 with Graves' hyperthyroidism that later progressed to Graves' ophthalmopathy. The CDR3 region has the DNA TGTGCCAGCAGGATCCCAGCGGGGCTGGGCGGGGAGCTGTTTTTT. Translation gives CASRIPAGLGGELFF.